This T cell receptor beta chain was documented in a study of blood T cells in healthy people across ages. The CDR3 runs 12 residues. CDR1 is DFQATT and CDR2 is SNEGSKA in the germline V gene (reference sequence). Trimming cost V 5 bases and J 7 bases, with 15 bases left between them. The study recruited healthy Caucasian donors from Russia who were aged roughly 6 to 100. Then a second PCR, running roughly 7 to 11 cycles, was carried out with a sample-barcoded 5' primer and a J-beta primer mix. Sequencing of every sample gave 2.5 million or more CDR3-containing paired-end reads. TCRdb reprocessed the 5' RACE reads via MiXCR and lists one record per CDR3 protein. The sample yields about 600,000 distinct CDR3 sequences, roughly 48% seen once.

This TCR came from an older man in good health. V is TRBV20-1 and J is TRBJ2-7, with D maybe TRBD1 (6 bases). Source material: blood. The CDR3 loop reads CSALQQGNEQYF. The CDR3 DNA reads TGCAGTGCTCTACAACAGGGAAATGAGCAGTACTTC.